These T cell receptor beta chains were read from a single sample in a study of preoperative IRX-2 immunotherapy in early breast cancer. Generated by immunoSEQ multiplex PCR, the TCRdb table keeps only in-frame clones and is missing some. The sample contains more than 6,500 clones, approximately 80% of which appear only once. Sequencing used tumor tissue, obtained after IRX-2 immunotherapy. The receptors stem from a human donor with breast cancer. CDR3s include the opening cysteine and the closing phenylalanine or tryptophan. The order of the fields is J gene, D gene, V gene, CDR3 protein. D genes are given only for firm matches.

J gene: TRBJ1-1; D gene: .; V gene: TRBV29-1; CDR3 protein: CSVRLTEETEAFF
J gene: TRBJ2-7; D gene: .; V gene: TRBV6-8; CDR3 protein: CASSYGAEKYEQYF
J gene: TRBJ2-2; D gene: .; V gene: TRBV7-8; CDR3 protein: CASSSHLRGELFF
J gene: TRBJ2-2; D gene: .; V gene: TRBV11-3; CDR3 protein: CASRPFRSANTGELFF
J gene: TRBJ1-3; D gene: .; V gene: TRBV19; CDR3 protein: CASSFGDSGNTIYF
J gene: TRBJ1-1; D gene: .; V gene: TRBV5-1; CDR3 protein: CASSSARELLNTEAFF
J gene: TRBJ2-7; D gene: .; V gene: TRBV6-8; CDR3 protein: CASSPQRGREQYF
J gene: TRBJ1-5; D gene: .; V gene: TRBV6-8; CDR3 protein: CASRTRGAYNQPQHF
J gene: TRBJ1-3; D gene: .; V gene: TRBV18; CDR3 protein: CASSPLTSDSSSGNTIYF
J gene: TRBJ2-7; D gene: .; V gene: TRBV22-1; CDR3 protein: CASSPGQALRNEQYF